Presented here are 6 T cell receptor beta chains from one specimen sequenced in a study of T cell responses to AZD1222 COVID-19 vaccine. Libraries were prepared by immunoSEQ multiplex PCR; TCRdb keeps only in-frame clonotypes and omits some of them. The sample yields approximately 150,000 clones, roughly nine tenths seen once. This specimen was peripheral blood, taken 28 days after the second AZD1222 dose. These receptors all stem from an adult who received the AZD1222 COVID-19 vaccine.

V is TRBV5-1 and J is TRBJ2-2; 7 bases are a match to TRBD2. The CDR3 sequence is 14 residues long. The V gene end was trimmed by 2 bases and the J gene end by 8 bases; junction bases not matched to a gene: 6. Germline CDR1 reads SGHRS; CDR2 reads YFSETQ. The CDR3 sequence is CASSFVTSEGELFF. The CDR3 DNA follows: TGCGCCAGCAGCTTTGTTACTAGCGAAGGGGAGCTGTTTTTT.

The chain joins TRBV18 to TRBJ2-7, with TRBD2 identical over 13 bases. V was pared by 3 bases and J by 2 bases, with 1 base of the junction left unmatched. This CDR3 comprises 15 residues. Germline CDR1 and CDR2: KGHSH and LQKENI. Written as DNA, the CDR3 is TGTGCCAGCTCACCTGGACTAGCGGGGGCCTACGAGCAGTACTTC. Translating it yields CASSPGLAGAYEQYF.

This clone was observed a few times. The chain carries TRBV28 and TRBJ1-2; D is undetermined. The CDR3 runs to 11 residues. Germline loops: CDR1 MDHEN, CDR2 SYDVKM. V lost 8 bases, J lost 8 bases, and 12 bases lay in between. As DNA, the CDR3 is TGTGCCAGCTCCTCTAACTGGGGCTACACCTTC. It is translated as CASSSNWGYTF.

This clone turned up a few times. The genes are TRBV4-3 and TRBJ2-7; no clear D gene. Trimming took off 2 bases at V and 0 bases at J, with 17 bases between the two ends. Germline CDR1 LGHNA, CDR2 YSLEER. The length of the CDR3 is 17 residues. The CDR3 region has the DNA TGCGCCAGCAGCCAAAAATCCGGTCAGGTTCGCTCCTACGAGCAGTACTTC. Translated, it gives CASSQKSGQVRSYEQYF.

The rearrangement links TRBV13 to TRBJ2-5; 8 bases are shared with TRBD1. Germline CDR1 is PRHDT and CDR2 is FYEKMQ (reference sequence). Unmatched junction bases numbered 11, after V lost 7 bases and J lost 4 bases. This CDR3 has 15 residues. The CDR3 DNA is TGTGCCAGCACCAATCAGGGGGCAGGGGGAGAGACCCAGTACTTC. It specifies CASTNQGAGGETQYF.

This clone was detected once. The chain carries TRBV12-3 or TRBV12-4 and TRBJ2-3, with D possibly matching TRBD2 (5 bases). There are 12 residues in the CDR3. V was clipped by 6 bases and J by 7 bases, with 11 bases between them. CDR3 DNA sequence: TGTGCCAGCAGCCCGAAGCGGAATACGCAGTATTTT. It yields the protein CASSPKRNTQYF.